These 9 T cell receptor beta chains were all obtained from the same sample, sequenced in a study of CD8 T cells in ankylosing spondylitis. TCRdb reprocessed the 5' RACE reads via MiXCR and lists one record per CDR3 protein. The profile shows fewer than 180,000 distinct CDR3 sequences, about 42% of them singletons. The sequenced sample was synovial fluid, either unsorted or a sorted T cell fraction (not recorded which). The receptors were gathered from a male donor with ankylosing spondylitis.

A few counts support this clonotype. J is TRBJ1-1 and V is TRBV10-3; D is perhaps TRBD1 (6 bases). Germline CDR1 reads ENHRY; CDR2 reads SYGVKD. The CDR3 consists of 13 residues. V shed 7 bases and J shed 11 bases, with 20 bases lying between them. Written as DNA, the CDR3 is TGTGCCATCAAGGGCGTACGTACAGGGAGGGCTTTCTTT. Protein: CAIKGVRTGRAFF.

This clonotype has only a few counts. V gene TRBV7-2 combines with J gene TRBJ1-1; D is ambiguous. CDR1 SGHTA and CDR2 FQGNSA come from the germline V gene. CDR3 size: 14 residues. The V end was cut by 2 bases, the J end by 5 bases, with 12 bases between. CDR3 sequence: CASSLYRVGTEAFF. DNA of the CDR3: TGTGCCAGCAGCTTATATAGGGTGGGAACTGAAGCTTTCTTT. The complete variable domain, with remaining parts taken from reference TRBV7-2 and TRBJ1-1, reads GAGVSQSPSNKVTEKGKDVELRCDPISGHTALYWYRQSLGQGLEFLIYFQGNSAPDKSGLPSDRFSAERTGGSVSTLTIQRTQQEDSAVYLCASSLYRVGTEAFFGQGTRLTVV.

This clonotype showed up just a few times. This sequence joins TRBV29-1 and TRBJ2-3; tentative D call: TRBD1 (6 bases). The CDR3 contains 14 residues. V gave up 3 bases and J gave up 2 bases, with 12 bases separating them. Germline V gives CDR1 SQVTM, CDR2 ANQGSEA. CDR3 in DNA: TGCAGCGTTGATTCAAGGGGGAACACAGATACGCAGTATTTT. Its protein is CSVDSRGNTDTQYF.

This clonotype was found a few times. The J gene is TRBJ2-3, the V gene TRBV3-1, with TRBD2 identical over 14 bases. V was pared by 4 bases and J by 4 bases, with 4 bases of the junction left unmatched. CDR3 size: 16 residues. Germline values: CDR1 LGHDT, CDR2 YNNKEL (reference sequence). The CDR3 DNA follows: TGTGCCAGCAGCCTCATGACTAGCGGGGGGGCAGATACGCAGTATTTT. This translates into CASSLMTSGGADTQYF.

This chain uses TRBV10-3 with TRBJ1-1, with 7 bases aligning to TRBD1. V trimming: 9 bases; J trimming: 3 bases; junction bases outside the gene matches: 13. The germline gives CDR1 ENHRY, CDR2 SYGVKD. The CDR3 consists of 15 residues. The CDR3 DNA reads TGTGCCATTTCTACCCCGACAGGGCTGGACACTGAAGCTTTCTTT. Translation gives CAISTPTGLDTEAFF.

The sample holds one count of this clonotype. The chain uses TRBV7-9 and TRBJ2-5; D gene uncertain. Trimming took off 4 bases at V and 1 base at J, with 10 bases between the two ends. Germline V gene lookup returns CDR1 SEHNR and CDR2 FQNEAQ (reference sequence). There are 14 residues in the CDR3. CDR3 protein: CASSSRRIQETQYF. The DNA of the CDR3 is TGTGCCAGCAGCTCCCGAAGGATCCAAGAGACCCAGTACTTC.

The chain is built from TRBV25-1 and TRBJ2-1, with TRBD2 matching over 9 bases. CDR1 is MGHDK and CDR2 is SYGVNS in the germline V gene. The CDR3 spans 16 residues. V was pared by 7 bases and J by 8 bases, with 15 bases of the junction left unmatched. Here the CDR3 DNA reads TGTGCCAGCACCCCGAACCCGGGACTAGCCGAGGATGAGCAGTTCTTC. Encoded protein: CASTPNPGLAEDEQFF.

This clonotype has only a few counts. The rearrangement joins TRBV6-5 to TRBJ2-6; D is undetermined. The CDR3 sequence is 16 residues long. Deletions cut 0 bases from V and 6 bases from J, with 12 bases between. CDR1 and CDR2 (germline): MNHEY, SVGAGI. This chain's CDR3 is CASSYSPPPLANVLTF. CDR3 DNA sequence: TGTGCCAGCAGTTACTCGCCGCCACCACTGGCCAACGTCCTGACTTTC.

The rearrangement joins TRBV5-1 to TRBJ2-7; 13 bases match TRBD2. The CDR3 extends over 18 amino acids. The germline gives CDR1 SGHRS, CDR2 YFSETQ. With V trimmed by 3 bases and J by 2 bases, 11 bases remained unmatched. The CDR3: CASSSRYGLAGAPYEQYF. CDR3 coding DNA: TGCGCCAGCAGCTCGCGATACGGACTAGCGGGGGCTCCCTACGAGCAGTACTTC.